This TCR beta chain was observed in a study of T cells in tuberculosis. Study-wide background: In South Africa, adults with active tuberculosis were compared with IGRA-negative and latently infected IGRA-positive adolescents. Study-wide points: Smaller distances to GMM-specific TCRs suggested their expansion in active tuberculosis. A GMM-specific repertoire classifier reached just under 90% accuracy, AUROC approximately 0.93.

On average about 100,000 T cells per donor were immunosequenced. Produced via immunoSEQ multiplex PCR; TCRdb's table is partial and in-frame only. The sample has fewer than 40,000 clones; approximately 95% are singletons. Regarding this clone: Antigen specificity is unknown.

The TCR originated in a donor between 5 and 29 years old with latent tuberculosis or without tuberculosis infection. The material sequenced was PBMCs.

In DNA form, the CDR3 reads TGTGCCAGCAGTCTGGACAGCTCTAAGAACACTGAAGCTTTCTTT. It yields the protein CASSLDSSKNTEAFF. The J gene is TRBJ1-1, the V gene TRBV2; perhaps TRBD1 as D (6 bases). V lost 5 bases and J 1 base, leaving 14 bases between the germline ends. From germline, CDR1 is SNHLY and CDR2 FYNNEI. The CDR3 has 15 amino acids.